One and the same sample provided the 3 T cell receptor beta chains below, sequenced in a study of cytomegalovirus exposure and HLA in healthy donors. The PCR was carried out with 60 Vbeta primers and 13 Jbeta primers. The repertoire was sequenced with immunoSEQ multiplex PCR; TCRdb's copy has only in-frame clones and lacks some. This table has under 200,000 clones, 68% appearing once. Sample: PBMCs. These receptors all come from a man between 45 and 60 years old in good health and CMV-seronegative.

This clone was seen a handful of times. The chain joins TRBV2 to TRBJ1-6; unclear D gene. Per germline, CDR1 SNHLY and CDR2 FYNNEI. The V and J ends lost 6 bases and 0 bases respectively, with 9 bases between them. The CDR3 sequence is 15 residues long. The CDR3 loop is CASRVSSSYNSPLHF. CDR3 nucleotide sequence: TGTGCCAGCAGAGTCTCGAGCTCCTATAATTCACCCCTCCACTTT. The variable domain in full, with the rest retrieved from reference TRBV2 and TRBJ1-6, is EPEVTQTPSHQVTQMGQEVILRCVPISNHLYFYWYRQILGQKVEFLVSFYNNEISEKSEIFDDQFSVERPDGSNFTLKIRSTKLEDSAMYFCASRVSSSYNSPLHFGNGTRLTVT.

The gene calls are TRBV6-6 and TRBJ1-5, with unresolved D. The CDR3 runs to 12 residues. Between the trimmed V and J ends, which lost 8 bases and 7 bases, there was a span of 12 bases. Germline V gene data show CDR1 as MNHNY and CDR2 as SVGAGI (reference sequence). In nucleotides, the CDR3 is TGTGCCAGCGGAATGGCCGGGCAGCCCCAGCATTTT. Translated, it gives CASGMAGQPQHF.

For the CDR3, the DNA is TGTGCCAGCAGGGCCCCCGAGGGACAACTCTACGAGCAGTACTTC. Amino acids: CASRAPEGQLYEQYF. V gene TRBV6-6 combines with J gene TRBJ2-7; D possibly corresponds to TRBD1 (6 bases). Germline V gene lookup returns CDR1 MNHNY and CDR2 SVGAGI (reference sequence). The CDR3 length is 15 residues. Trimming cost V 6 bases and J 3 bases, with 18 bases left between them.